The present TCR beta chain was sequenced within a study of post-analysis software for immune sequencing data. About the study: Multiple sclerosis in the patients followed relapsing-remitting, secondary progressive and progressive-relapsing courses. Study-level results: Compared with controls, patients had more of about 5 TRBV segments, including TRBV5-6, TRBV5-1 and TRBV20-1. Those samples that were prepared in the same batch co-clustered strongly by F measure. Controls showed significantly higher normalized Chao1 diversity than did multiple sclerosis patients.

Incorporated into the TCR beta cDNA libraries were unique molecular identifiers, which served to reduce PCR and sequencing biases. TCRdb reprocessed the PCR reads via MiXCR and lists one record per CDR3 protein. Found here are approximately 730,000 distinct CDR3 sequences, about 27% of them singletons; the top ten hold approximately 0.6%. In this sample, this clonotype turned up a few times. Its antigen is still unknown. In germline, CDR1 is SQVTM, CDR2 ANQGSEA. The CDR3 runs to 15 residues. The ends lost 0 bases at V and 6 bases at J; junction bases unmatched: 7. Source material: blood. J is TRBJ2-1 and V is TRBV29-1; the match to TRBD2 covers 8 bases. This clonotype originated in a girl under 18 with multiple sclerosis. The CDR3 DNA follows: TGCAGCGTTGAAGATCGGGAGGGACCGGGCAATGAGCAGTTCTTC. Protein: CSVEDREGPGNEQFF.